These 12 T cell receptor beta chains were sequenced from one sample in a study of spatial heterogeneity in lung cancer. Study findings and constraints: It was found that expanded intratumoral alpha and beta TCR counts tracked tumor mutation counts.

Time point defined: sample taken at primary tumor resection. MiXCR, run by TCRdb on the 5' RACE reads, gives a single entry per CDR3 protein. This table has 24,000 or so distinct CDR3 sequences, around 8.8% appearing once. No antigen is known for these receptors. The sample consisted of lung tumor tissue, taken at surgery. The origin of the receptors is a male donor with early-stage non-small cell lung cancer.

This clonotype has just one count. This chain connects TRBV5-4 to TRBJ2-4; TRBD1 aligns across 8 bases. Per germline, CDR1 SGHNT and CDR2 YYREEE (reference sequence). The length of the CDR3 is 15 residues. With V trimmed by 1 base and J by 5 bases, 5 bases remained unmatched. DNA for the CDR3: TGTGCCAGCAGCTTGCGGTCACAGGGGGAAAACATTCAGTACTTC. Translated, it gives CASSLRSQGENIQYF.

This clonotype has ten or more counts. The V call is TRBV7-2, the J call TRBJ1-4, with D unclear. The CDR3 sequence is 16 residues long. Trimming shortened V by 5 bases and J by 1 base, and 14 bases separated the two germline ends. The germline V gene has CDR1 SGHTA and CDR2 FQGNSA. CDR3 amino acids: CASSPRAGGTNEKLFF. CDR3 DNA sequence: TGTGCCAGCAGCCCTAGAGCGGGCGGAACTAATGAAAAACTGTTTTTT. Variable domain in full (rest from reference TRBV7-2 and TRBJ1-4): GAGVSQSPSNKVTEKGKDVELRCDPISGHTALYWYRQSLGQGLEFLIYFQGNSAPDKSGLPSDRFSAERTGGSVSTLTIQRTQQEDSAVYLCASSPRAGGTNEKLFFGSGTQLSVL.

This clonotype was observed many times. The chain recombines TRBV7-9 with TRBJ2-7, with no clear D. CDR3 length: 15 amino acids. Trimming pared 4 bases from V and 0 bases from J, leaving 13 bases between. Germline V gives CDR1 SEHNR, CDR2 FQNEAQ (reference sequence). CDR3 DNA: TGTGCCAGCAGCTCCGTCCCGAGCAACTCCTACGAGCAGTACTTC. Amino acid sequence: CASSSVPSNSYEQYF.

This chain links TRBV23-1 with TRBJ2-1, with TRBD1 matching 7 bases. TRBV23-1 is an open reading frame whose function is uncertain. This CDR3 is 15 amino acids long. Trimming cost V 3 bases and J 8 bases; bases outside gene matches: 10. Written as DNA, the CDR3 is TGCGCCAGCAGTCATACAGGGGAACTAACCGATGAGCAGTTCTTC. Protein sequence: CASSHTGELTDEQFF.

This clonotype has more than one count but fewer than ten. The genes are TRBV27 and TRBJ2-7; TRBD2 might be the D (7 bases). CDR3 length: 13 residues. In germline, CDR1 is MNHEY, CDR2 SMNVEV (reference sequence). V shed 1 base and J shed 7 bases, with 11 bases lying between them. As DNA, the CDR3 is TGTGCCAGCAGTTTATGGGGGGGGCTGGAGCAGTACTTC. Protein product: CASSLWGGLEQYF.

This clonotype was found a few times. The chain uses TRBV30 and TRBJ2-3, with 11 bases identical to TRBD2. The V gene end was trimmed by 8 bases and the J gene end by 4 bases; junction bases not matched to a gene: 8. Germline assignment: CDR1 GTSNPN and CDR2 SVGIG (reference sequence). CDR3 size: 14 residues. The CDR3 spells CAGIAGGSADTQYF. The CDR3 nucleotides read TGTGCCGGAATAGCGGGGGGGTCGGCAGATACGCAGTATTTT.

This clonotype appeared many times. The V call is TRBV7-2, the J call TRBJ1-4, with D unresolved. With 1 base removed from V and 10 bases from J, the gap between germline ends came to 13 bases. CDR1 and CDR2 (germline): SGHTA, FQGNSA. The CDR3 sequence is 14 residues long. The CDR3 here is CASSLDGSKGKLFF. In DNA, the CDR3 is TGTGCCAGCAGCTTAGATGGATCTAAAGGAAAACTGTTTTTT.

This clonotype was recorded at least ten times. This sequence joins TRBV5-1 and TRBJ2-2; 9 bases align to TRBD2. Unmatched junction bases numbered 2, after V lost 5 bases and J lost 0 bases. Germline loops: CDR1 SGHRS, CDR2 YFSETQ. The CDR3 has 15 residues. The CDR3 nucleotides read TGCGCCAGCAGAAAGCGGGAGGCGAACACCGGGGAGCTGTTTTTT. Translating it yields CASRKREANTGELFF.

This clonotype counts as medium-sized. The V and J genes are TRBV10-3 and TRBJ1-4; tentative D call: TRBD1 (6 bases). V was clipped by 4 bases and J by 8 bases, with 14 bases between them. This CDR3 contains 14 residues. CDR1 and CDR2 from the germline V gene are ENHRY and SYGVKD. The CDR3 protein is CAISVEQGGEKLFF. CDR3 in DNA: TGTGCCATCAGTGTGGAACAGGGCGGCGAAAAACTGTTTTTT.

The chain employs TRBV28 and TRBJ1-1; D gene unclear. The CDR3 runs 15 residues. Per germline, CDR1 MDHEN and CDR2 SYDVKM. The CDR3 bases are TGTGCTCATGCTGGTGGCCATGGGCCTTGGACTGAAGCTTTCTTT. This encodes CAHAGGHGPWTEAFF.

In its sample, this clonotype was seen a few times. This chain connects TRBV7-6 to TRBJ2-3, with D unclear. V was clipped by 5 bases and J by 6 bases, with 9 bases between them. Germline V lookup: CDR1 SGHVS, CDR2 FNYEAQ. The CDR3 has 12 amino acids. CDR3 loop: CASSAGLDTQYF. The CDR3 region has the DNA TGTGCCAGCAGCGCTGGGTTGGATACGCAGTATTTT.

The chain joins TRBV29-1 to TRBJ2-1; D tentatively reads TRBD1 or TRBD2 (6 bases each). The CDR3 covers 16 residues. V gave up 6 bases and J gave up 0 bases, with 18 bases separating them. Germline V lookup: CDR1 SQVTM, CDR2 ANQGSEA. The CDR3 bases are TGCAGCGTCTACCTGGGGGGCAGGGTCTCCTACAATGAGCAGTTCTTC. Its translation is CSVYLGGRVSYNEQFF.